What follows describes a single T cell receptor beta chain. This specimen belongs to a study of control samples from healthy donors and cancer patients. Only in-frame clones appear in the TCRdb table, and some are missing; sequencing was by immunoSEQ multiplex PCR. Here the sample spans some 190,000 clones, over 80% being singletons. The J segment lost 5 bases and the V segment lost 4 bases, leaving 5 bases of the junction unmatched. The CDR3 totals 14 residues. CDR1 SGHAT and CDR2 FQNNGV come from the germline V gene. The chain links TRBV11-2 to TRBJ1-1; TRBD1 aligns across 9 bases. Sequencing was done on a sample of blood. This receptor was identified in a man younger than 45 in good health. CDR3 sequence reads: CASSSQGARTEAFF. The DNA of the CDR3 is TGTGCCAGCAGCTCACAGGGGGCGCGGACTGAAGCTTTCTTT.